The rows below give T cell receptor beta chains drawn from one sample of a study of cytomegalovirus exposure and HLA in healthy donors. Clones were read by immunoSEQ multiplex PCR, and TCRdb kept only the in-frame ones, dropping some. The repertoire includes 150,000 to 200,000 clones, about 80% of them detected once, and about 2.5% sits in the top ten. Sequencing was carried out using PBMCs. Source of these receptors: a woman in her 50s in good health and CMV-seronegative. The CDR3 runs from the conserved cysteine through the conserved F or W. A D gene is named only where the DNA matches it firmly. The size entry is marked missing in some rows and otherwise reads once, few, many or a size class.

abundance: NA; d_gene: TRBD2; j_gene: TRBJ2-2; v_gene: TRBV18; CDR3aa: CASSPLGGPTGELFF; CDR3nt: TGTGCCAGCTCACCCTTGGGAGGGCCGACCGGGGAGCTGTTTTTT
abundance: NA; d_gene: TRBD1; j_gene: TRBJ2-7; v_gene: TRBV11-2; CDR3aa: CASSLRWRQGLSYEQYF; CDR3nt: TGTGCCAGCAGCTTAAGGTGGAGACAGGGCCTCTCCTACGAGCAGTACTTC
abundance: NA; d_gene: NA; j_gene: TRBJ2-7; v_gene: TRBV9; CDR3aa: CASSVEAGTYEQYF; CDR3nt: TGTGCCAGCAGCGTAGAGGCGGGTACGTACGAGCAGTACTTC
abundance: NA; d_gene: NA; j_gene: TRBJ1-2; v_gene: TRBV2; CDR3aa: CASSEAHGGTYGYTF; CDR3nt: TGTGCCAGCAGTGAAGCGCATGGGGGGACCTATGGCTACACCTTC
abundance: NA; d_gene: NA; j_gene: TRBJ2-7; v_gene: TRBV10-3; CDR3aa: CAISDQGGYEQYF; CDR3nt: TGTGCCATCAGTGACCAGGGTGGCTACGAGCAGTACTTC
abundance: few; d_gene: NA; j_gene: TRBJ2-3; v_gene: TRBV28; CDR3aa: CASRKAQGQFATQYF; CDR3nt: TGTGCCAGCCGGAAAGCGCAGGGGCAGTTCGCGACGCAGTATTTT
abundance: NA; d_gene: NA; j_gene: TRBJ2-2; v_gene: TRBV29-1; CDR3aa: CSVESGWAGELFF; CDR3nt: TGCAGCGTTGAGTCGGGGTGGGCCGGGGAGCTGTTTTTT
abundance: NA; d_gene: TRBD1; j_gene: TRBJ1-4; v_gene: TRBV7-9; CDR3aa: CSSSLDREPTNEKLFF; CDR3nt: TGTTCCAGCAGCTTAGACAGGGAACCAACTAATGAAAAACTGTTTTTT
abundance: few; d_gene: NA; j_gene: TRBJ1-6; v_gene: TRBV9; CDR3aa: CASSVGQGSSPLHF; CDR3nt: TGTGCCAGCAGCGTAGGGCAGGGAAGTTCACCCCTCCACTTT
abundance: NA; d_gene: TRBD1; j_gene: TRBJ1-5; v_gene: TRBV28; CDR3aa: CASSYGGDRSNQPQHF; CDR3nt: TGTGCCAGCAGTTATGGGGGGGACAGGAGCAATCAGCCCCAGCATTTT
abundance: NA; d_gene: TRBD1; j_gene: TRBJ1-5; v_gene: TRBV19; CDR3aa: CASSIGIGTGRNQPQHF; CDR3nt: TGTGCCAGTAGTATCGGCATCGGGACAGGGCGGAATCAGCCCCAGCATTTT
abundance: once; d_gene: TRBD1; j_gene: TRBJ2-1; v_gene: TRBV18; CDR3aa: CASSIRQGSSYNEQFF; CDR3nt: TGTGCCAGCTCAATTCGACAGGGGAGCTCCTACAATGAGCAGTTCTTC
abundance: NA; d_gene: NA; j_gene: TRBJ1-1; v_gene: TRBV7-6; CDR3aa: CASSPRVLNTEAFF; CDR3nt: TGTGCCAGCAGCCCCAGGGTTTTGAACACTGAAGCTTTCTTT
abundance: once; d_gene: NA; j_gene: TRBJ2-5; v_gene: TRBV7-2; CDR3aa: CASSVRVTGKETQYF; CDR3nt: TGTGCCAGCAGCGTCCGAGTAACGGGGAAAGAGACCCAGTACTTC
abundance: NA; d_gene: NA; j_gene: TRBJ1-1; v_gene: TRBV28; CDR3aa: CASSSPTVRVAGSTEAFF; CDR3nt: TGTGCCAGCAGTTCTCCGACCGTTAGAGTTGCGGGTAGCACTGAAGCTTTCTTT
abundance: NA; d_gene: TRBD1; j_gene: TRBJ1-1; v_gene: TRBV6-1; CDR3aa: CAISDPGQGNTEAFF; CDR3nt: TGTGCCATCAGTGATCCGGGACAGGGGAACACTGAAGCTTTCTTT
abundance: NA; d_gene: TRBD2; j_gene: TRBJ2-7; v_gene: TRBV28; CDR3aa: CASRGRVYEQYF; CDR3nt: TGTGCCAGCAGGGGGAGGGTGTACGAGCAGTACTTC
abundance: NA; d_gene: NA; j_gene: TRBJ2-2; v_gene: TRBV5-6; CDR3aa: CASTPPGVF; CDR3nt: TGTGCCAGCACCCCCCCGGGGGTTTTT
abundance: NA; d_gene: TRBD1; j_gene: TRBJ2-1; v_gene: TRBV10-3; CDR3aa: CAISDRDRGNEQFF; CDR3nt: TGTGCCATCAGTGACCGGGACAGGGGGAATGAGCAGTTCTTC
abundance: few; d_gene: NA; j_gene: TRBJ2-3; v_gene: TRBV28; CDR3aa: CASSLWGDREIKDTQYF; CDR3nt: TGTGCCAGCAGTTTATGGGGGGATCGGGAGATCAAAGATACGCAGTATTTT
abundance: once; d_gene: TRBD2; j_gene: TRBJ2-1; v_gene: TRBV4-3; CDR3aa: CASSQPRTSGRGEQFF; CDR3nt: TGCGCCAGCAGCCAACCTCGGACTAGCGGGAGGGGTGAGCAGTTCTTC
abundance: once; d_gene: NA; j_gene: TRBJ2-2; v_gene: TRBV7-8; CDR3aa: CASSLSALESLARAVPGELFF; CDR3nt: TGTGCCAGCAGCTTATCGGCCCTCGAATCCTTAGCTCGAGCGGTTCCCGGGGAGCTGTTTTTT
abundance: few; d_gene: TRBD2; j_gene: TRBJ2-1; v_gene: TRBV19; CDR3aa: CASSFMASGSSHEQFF; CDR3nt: TGTGCCAGTAGTTTTATGGCTAGCGGGAGTTCCCATGAGCAGTTCTTC
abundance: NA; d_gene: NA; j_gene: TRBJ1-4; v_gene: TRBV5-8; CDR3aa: CASSLAREKLFF; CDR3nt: TGTGCCAGCAGCTTGGCACGGGAAAAACTGTTTTTT
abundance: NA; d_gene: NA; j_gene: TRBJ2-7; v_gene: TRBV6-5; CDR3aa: CASSYRGPSREQYF; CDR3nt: TGTGCCAGCAGTTACAGGGGCCCTTCTAGGGAGCAGTACTTC
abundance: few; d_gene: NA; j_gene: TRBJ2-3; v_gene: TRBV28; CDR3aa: CASSLPGGSTDTQYF; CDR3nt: TGTGCCAGCAGCCTTCCTGGGGGGAGCACAGATACGCAGTATTTT
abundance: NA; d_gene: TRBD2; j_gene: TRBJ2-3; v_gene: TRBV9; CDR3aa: CASSPRTSGGVVDTQYF; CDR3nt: TGTGCCAGCAGCCCCCGGACTAGCGGGGGGGTTGTAGATACGCAGTATTTT
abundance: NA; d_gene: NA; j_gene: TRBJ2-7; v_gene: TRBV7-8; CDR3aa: CASSLDRVSPEQYF; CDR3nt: TGTGCCAGCAGCTTAGATCGGGTCTCCCCCGAGCAGTACTTC
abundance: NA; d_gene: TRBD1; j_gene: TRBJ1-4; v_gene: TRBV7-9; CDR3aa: CASTSGTGDEKLFF; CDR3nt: TGTGCCAGCACCTCCGGGACAGGGGATGAAAAACTGTTTTTT
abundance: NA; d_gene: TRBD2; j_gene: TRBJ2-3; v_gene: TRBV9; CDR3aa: CASSPRVAGSTDTQYF; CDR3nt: TGTGCCAGCAGCCCCCGGGTAGCGGGGAGCACAGATACGCAGTATTTT
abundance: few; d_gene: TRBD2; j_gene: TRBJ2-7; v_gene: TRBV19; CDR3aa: CASSIGGGSYEQYF; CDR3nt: TGTGCCAGTAGTATTGGCGGGGGAAGTTACGAGCAGTACTTC
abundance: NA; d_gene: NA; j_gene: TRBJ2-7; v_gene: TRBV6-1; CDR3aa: CASSEWSPDYEQYF; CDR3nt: TGTGCCAGCAGCGAATGGAGCCCCGACTACGAGCAGTACTTC
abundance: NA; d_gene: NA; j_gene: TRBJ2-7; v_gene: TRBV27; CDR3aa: CASSLSRERYEQYF; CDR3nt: TGTGCCAGCAGTTTATCACGGGAACGCTACGAGCAGTACTTC
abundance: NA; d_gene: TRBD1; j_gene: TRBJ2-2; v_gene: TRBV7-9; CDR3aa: CASSPPTDRGPKELFF; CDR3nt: TGTGCCAGCAGCCCCCCCACGGACAGGGGGCCAAAGGAGCTGTTTTTT
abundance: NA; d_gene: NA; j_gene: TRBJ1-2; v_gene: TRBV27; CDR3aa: CASSIEDSSYYGYTF; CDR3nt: TGTGCCAGCAGCATTGAGGACAGTTCTTATTATGGCTACACCTTC
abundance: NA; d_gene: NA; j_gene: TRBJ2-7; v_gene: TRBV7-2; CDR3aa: CASSARGAQGREQYF; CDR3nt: TGTGCCAGCAGCGCAAGAGGAGCGCAGGGGCGGGAGCAGTACTTC
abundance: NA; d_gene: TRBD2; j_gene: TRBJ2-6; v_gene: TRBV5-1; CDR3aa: CASRTSGSAGANVLTF; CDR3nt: TGCGCCAGTAGGACTAGCGGGAGTGCTGGGGCCAACGTCCTGACTTTC
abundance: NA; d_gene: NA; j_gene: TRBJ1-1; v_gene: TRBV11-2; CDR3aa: CASSSHLLGGTEAFF; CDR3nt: TGTGCCAGCAGCTCCCATTTACTGGGGGGCACTGAAGCTTTCTTT
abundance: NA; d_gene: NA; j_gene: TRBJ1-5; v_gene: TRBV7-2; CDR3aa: CASSFGGGGWSNQPQHF; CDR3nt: TGTGCCAGCAGCTTTGGAGGGGGGGGTTGGAGCAATCAGCCCCAGCATTTT